The 9 T cell receptor beta chains reported below all come from one sample, sequenced in a study of cytomegalovirus exposure and HLA in healthy donors. Amplification used 60 Vbeta primers and 13 Jbeta primers. The method was immunoSEQ multiplex PCR; TCRdb's version includes in-frame clones alone and lacks a portion of them. This sample carries approximately 170,000 clones, approximately 80% of them seen once, and the ten largest clones take 2.4%. The specimen was PBMCs. These receptors were collected from a male donor in good health and CMV-seronegative.

Points on this clone: Germline is not matched at one junction end, which may reflect a read error. V gene TRBV7-9 combines with J gene TRBJ2-5, with TRBD2 identical over 9 bases. This CDR3 comprises 14 residues. Per germline, CDR1 SEHNR and CDR2 FQNEAQ (reference sequence). The chain's CDR3 is CSSSSRLAEETQYF. The CDR3 DNA reads TGTTCCAGCAGCTCTCGACTAGCGGAAGAGACCCAGTACTTC. Filled out from reference TRBV7-9 and TRBJ2-5, the complete variable domain reads DTGVSQNPRHKITKRGQNVTFRCDPISEHNRLYWYRQTLGQGPEFLTYFQNEAQLEKSRLLSDRFSAERPKGSFSTLEIQRTEQGDSAMYLCSSSSRLAEETQYFGPGTRLLVL.

J is TRBJ2-4 and V is TRBV5-1; D call uncertain. The germline gives CDR1 SGHRS, CDR2 YFSETQ. Deletions cut 2 bases from V and 7 bases from J, with 10 bases between. The CDR3 extends over 13 amino acids. CDR3 DNA: TGCGCCAGCAGCTTTGGCTTTGGTAACATTCAGTACTTC. Amino acids: CASSFGFGNIQYF.

This rearrangement joins TRBV7-8 to TRBJ2-2; 16 bases match TRBD2. Trimming took 1 base from V and 4 from J; bases not matched to a gene: 6. The germline gives CDR1 SGHVS, CDR2 FQNEAQ. The CDR3 contains 19 residues. The CDR3 nucleotides read TGTGCCAGCAGCTTAGGCGGGACTAGCGGGAGGGCCAGCACCGGGGAGCTGTTTTTT. This codes for CASSLGGTSGRASTGELFF. Drawing the rest from reference TRBV7-8 and TRBJ2-2, the complete variable domain is GAGVSQSPRYKVAKRGQDVALRCDPISGHVSLFWYQQALGQGPEFLTYFQNEAQLDKSGLPSDRFFAERPEGSVSTLKIQRTQQEDSAVYLCASSLGGTSGRASTGELFFGEGSRLTVL.

The V gene is TRBV28, the J gene TRBJ2-7, with 13 bases identical to TRBD2. Germline CDR1 is MDHEN and CDR2 is SYDVKM. Trimming removed 3 bases from V and 6 bases from J; junction bases left unmatched: 17. The CDR3 runs 19 residues. This chain's CDR3 is CASSFSRTSGSPPLREQYF. The CDR3, as DNA: TGTGCCAGCAGTTTTAGTAGGACTAGCGGGAGCCCACCGCTACGCGAGCAGTACTTC. Drawing the rest from reference TRBV28 and TRBJ2-7, the complete variable domain is DVKVTQSSRYLVKRTGEKVFLECVQDMDHENMFWYRQDPGLGLRLIYFSYDVKMKEKGDIPEGYSVSREKKERFSLILESASTNQTSMYLCASSFSRTSGSPPLREQYFGPGTRLTVT.

The chain uses TRBV30 and TRBJ2-7; 7 nucleotides align to TRBD1. Unmatched junction bases numbered 0, after V lost 1 base and J lost 3 bases. From germline, CDR1 is GTSNPN and CDR2 SVGIG (reference sequence). This CDR3 has 12 amino acids. CDR3 in amino acids: CAWSAGGYEQYF. Here the CDR3 DNA reads TGTGCCTGGAGTGCAGGGGGCTACGAGCAGTACTTC.

The chain links TRBV18 to TRBJ2-3; D gene uncertain. Trimming left V 3 bases short and J 4 bases short, with 14 bases between. This CDR3 contains 15 residues. Germline V lookup: CDR1 KGHSH, CDR2 LQKENI. The CDR3 reads CASSPPDWAADTQYF. CDR3 nucleotides: TGTGCCAGCTCACCCCCCGATTGGGCTGCAGATACGCAGTATTTT.

This clone was seen a few times. The J gene is TRBJ1-5, the V gene TRBV28; maybe TRBD1 (6 bases). From germline, CDR1 is MDHEN and CDR2 SYDVKM. CDR3 size: 16 residues. Trimming stripped 7 bases from V and 3 bases from J, with 19 bases between. The CDR3 region is CASKFEVRGDNQPQHF. DNA of the CDR3: TGTGCCAGCAAGTTTGAGGTCAGGGGCGACAATCAGCCCCAGCATTTT.

V is TRBV7-8 and J is TRBJ1-4; D ambiguous. Trimming cost V 3 bases and J 8 bases, with 4 bases left between them. Germline CDR1 and CDR2: SGHVS and FQNEAQ. This CDR3 is built from 11 residues. The chain's CDR3 is CASSFREKLFF. The DNA for the CDR3 is TGTGCCAGCAGCTTCCGGGAAAAACTGTTTTTT.

The sample holds a few counts of this clone. This chain joins TRBV20-1 and TRBJ2-7; TRBD2 might be the D (6 bases). The V end lost 4 bases, the J end lost 4 bases, and 8 bases lay between the germline ends. The CDR3 covers 11 residues. Germline CDR1 DFQATT, CDR2 SNEGSKA (reference sequence). The CDR3 protein is CSAIGGYEQYF. In nucleotides, the CDR3 is TGCAGTGCTATCGGGGGTTACGAGCAGTACTTC.